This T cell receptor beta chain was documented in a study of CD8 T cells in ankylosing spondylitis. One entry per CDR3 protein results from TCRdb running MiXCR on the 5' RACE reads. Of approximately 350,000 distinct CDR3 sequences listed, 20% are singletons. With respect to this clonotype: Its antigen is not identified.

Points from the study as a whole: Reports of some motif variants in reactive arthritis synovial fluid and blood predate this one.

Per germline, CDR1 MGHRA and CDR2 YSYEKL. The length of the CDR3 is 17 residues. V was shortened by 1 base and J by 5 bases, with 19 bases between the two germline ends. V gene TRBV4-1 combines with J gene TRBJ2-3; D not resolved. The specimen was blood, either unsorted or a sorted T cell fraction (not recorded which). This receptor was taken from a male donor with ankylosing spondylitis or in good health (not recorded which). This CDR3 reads CASSQGPPTSAGDTQYF. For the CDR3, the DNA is TGCGCCAGCAGCCAAGGCCCTCCGACATCGGCAGGAGATACGCAGTATTTT.